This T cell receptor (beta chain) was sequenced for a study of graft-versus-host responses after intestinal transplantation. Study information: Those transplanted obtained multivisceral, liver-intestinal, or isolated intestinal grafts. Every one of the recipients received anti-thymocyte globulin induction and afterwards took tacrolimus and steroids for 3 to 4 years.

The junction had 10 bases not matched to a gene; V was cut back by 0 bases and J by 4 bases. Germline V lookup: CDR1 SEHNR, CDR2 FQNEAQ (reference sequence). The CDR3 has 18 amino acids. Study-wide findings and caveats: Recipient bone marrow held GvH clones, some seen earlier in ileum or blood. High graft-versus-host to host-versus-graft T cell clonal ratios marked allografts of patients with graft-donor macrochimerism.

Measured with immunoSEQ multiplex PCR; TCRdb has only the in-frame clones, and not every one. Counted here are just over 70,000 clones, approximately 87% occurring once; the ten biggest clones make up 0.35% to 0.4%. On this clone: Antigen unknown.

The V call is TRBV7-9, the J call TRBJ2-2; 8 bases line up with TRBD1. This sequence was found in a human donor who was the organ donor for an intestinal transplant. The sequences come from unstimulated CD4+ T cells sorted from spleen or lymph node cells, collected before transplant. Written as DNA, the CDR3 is TGTGCCAGCAGCTTAGCAAGGACAGGGAACCTGGGCACCGGGGAGCTGTTTTTT. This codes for CASSLARTGNLGTGELFF.